The TCR beta chain under discussion was sequenced for a study of CD8 T cells in Susac syndrome. Germline values: CDR1 SGHNT, CDR2 YYREEE (reference sequence). V was pared by 2 bases and J by 2 bases, with 8 bases of the junction left unmatched. The CDR3 sequence is 16 residues long. RNA totalling about 0.5 to 1 ug underwent reverse transcription with random hexamers. TCRdb analysed the immunoSEQ multiplex PCR reads with MiXCR anew, one entry per CDR3 protein. The profile covers approximately 230,000 distinct CDR3 sequences, with 80% to 95% appearing a single time and around 0.072% taken by the ten largest.

J is TRBJ2-7 and V is TRBV5-4; 9 bases align to TRBD1. The receptor was isolated from a human donor with multiple sclerosis. Sequenced sample: CD4+ T cells from PBMCs. CDR3: CASSFGGTGRTYEQYF. In nucleotides, the CDR3 is TGTGCCAGCAGCTTCGGTGGGACAGGGAGAACCTACGAGCAGTACTTC.